These T cell receptor beta chains were read from a single sample in a study of spatial heterogeneity in lung cancer. TCRdb itself ran the 5' RACE reads through MiXCR, one entry per CDR3 protein. The data show approximately 40,000 distinct CDR3 sequences, with less than 9% seen just once and approximately 29% held by the top ten. Source: PBMCs, taken at surgery. The source is a female donor with early-stage non-small cell lung cancer. Both conserved end residues are part of each CDR3. Fields, in order: D gene, J gene, clone size, V gene, CDR3 protein, CDR3 DNA. The D gene is left open where the match is weak. The listing skips clone size in some rows; elsewhere it reads once, few, many or a size class.

TRBD2	TRBJ2-3	-	TRBV20-1	CSARSRLAGGDTQYF	TGCAGTGCTAGATCCCGACTAGCGGGGGGAGATACGCAGTATTTT
-	TRBJ2-5	-	TRBV28	CASSLNGQGGETQYF	TGTGCCAGCAGTCTCAACGGGCAGGGGGGAGAGACCCAGTACTTC
-	TRBJ2-7	many	TRBV20-1	CSARGRFYEQYF	TGCAGTGCTAGGGGACGGTTCTACGAGCAGTACTTC
-	TRBJ2-4	few	TRBV28	CASSIGAKNIQYF	TGTGCCAGCAGCATCGGGGCCAAAAACATTCAGTACTTC
-	TRBJ2-7	many	TRBV5-1	CASSWGAGEQYF	TGCGCCAGCAGCTGGGGCGCGGGCGAGCAGTACTTC
-	TRBJ2-7	many	TRBV9	CASSVADSPYEQYF	TGTGCCAGCAGCGTCGCGGACAGCCCCTACGAGCAGTACTTC
-	TRBJ1-1	-	TRBV28	CASRPGGLNTEAFF	TGTGCCAGCAGGCCCGGGGGTCTGAACACTGAAGCTTTCTTT
TRBD2	TRBJ2-1	few	TRBV20-1	CSAANSGSRGDEQFF	TGCAGTGCCGCCAATAGCGGGAGCCGGGGGGATGAGCAGTTCTTC
-	TRBJ2-1	few	TRBV20-1	CSASQGGGNEQFF	TGCAGTGCTAGTCAAGGGGGGGGGAATGAGCAGTTCTTC
-	TRBJ2-7	-	TRBV6-2/TRBV6-3	CASSYVLYEQYF	TGTGCCAGCAGTTACGTACTCTACGAGCAGTACTTC
TRBD1	TRBJ2-5	many	TRBV28	CASRGQFSPPGKETQYF	TGTGCCAGCAGGGGACAGTTCTCCCCTCCCGGAAAAGAGACCCAGTACTTC
TRBD1	TRBJ2-1	few	TRBV7-6	CASSLGTGTYNEQFF	TGTGCCAGCAGCTTGGGGACAGGGACTTACAATGAGCAGTTCTTC
TRBD1	TRBJ2-3	few	TRBV6-5	CASGQDTDTQYF	TGTGCCAGCGGACAGGACACAGATACGCAGTATTTT
TRBD2	TRBJ2-7	many	TRBV12-3/TRBV12-4	CASRKEGLAEQYF	TGTGCCAGCAGAAAAGAGGGACTAGCGGAGCAGTACTTC
-	TRBJ1-5	-	TRBV20-1	CSAWSNGQPQHF	TGCAGTGCTTGGTCTAACGGTCAGCCCCAGCATTTT
-	TRBJ1-1	many	TRBV3-1	CASSQELQGTEAFF	TGTGCCAGCAGCCAAGAATTGCAGGGGACTGAAGCTTTCTTT
-	TRBJ1-4	many	TRBV19	CASSIGIATNEKLFF	TGTGCCAGTAGTATTGGGATTGCAACTAATGAAAAACTGTTTTTT
TRBD2	TRBJ2-7	many	TRBV5-1	CASSWRLGEGPYEQYF	TGCGCCAGCAGCTGGAGGCTTGGGGAGGGACCCTACGAGCAGTACTTC
TRBD2	TRBJ2-3	many	TRBV7-8	CASSFSGTSGGSTDTQYF	TGTGCCAGCAGCTTCTCCGGGACTAGCGGAGGTAGCACAGATACGCAGTATTTT
-	TRBJ2-2	-	TRBV25-1	CASRRHTGELFF	TGTGCCAGCAGACGTCACACCGGGGAGCTGTTTTTT
TRBD1	TRBJ1-2	-	TRBV30	CAWTPGTGSGYTF	TGTGCCTGGACCCCCGGGACAGGGAGTGGCTACACCTTC
TRBD1	TRBJ2-5	-	TRBV7-2	CASSPNRGRETQYF	TGTGCCAGCAGCCCCAACAGGGGGCGGGAGACCCAGTACTTC
TRBD1	TRBJ1-5	-	TRBV20-1	CSARGPGAQPQHF	TGCAGTGCCAGGGGGCCCGGGGCTCAGCCCCAGCATTTT
TRBD1	TRBJ2-7	many	TRBV5-6	CASSLGTGAYEQYF	TGTGCCAGCAGCTTGGGGACAGGGGCCTACGAGCAGTACTTC
TRBD2	TRBJ2-5	many	TRBV5-1	CASSSSPSGAQYF	TGCGCCAGCAGCTCTTCCCCAAGCGGGGCCCAGTACTTC
TRBD1	TRBJ2-5	many	TRBV18	CASSPSTGEETQYF	TGTGCCAGCTCACCATCGACAGGGGAAGAGACCCAGTACTTC
-	TRBJ2-7	many	TRBV28	CASSLGQTYEQYF	TGTGCCAGCAGTCTAGGACAGACATACGAGCAGTACTTC